The subject of this entry is one T cell receptor beta chain. What it binds is not known. The sample comes from a study of shared clonotypes between healthy human individuals. Study-wide findings and caveats: It was anticipated that sequencing depth would influence how many clonotypes donors shared. Clonotypes shared by all four sorted-subset donors had higher generation probabilities than non-shared clonotypes. Generally, naive subsets came out with larger estimated richness than memory subsets. When naive CD4 clonotypes were compared across a few donors, around 4.6% were shared.

V was shortened by 5 bases and J by 8 bases, with 16 bases between the two germline ends. Germline V lookup: CDR1 MNHEY, CDR2 SVGAGI. This CDR3 region has 14 residues. TCRdb keeps only in-frame clones here, not all; method: immunoSEQ multiplex PCR. The repertoire holds 2 million to 2.5 million clones, approximately 95% seen once, with roughly 0.13% in the top ten. Specimen: naive CD4+ T cells sorted from blood. Regarding subset: CD45RA+ positively selected. The rearrangement links TRBV6-5 to TRBJ1-3, with D maybe TRBD1 (5 bases). The TCR sequence derives from a man younger than 35 in good health. The CDR3 DNA follows: TGTGCCAGCAGTCGCGGGGGACGAGGGGACACCATATATTTT. Its translation is CASSRGGRGDTIYF.